This is a list of T cell receptor beta chains from one sample in a study of radiation and T cells in renal cell carcinoma. Clones were sequenced by immunoSEQ multiplex PCR, and TCRdb holds only the in-frame ones, with some missing. The sample contains roughly 130,000 clones, around nine tenths of which appear only once. This specimen was blood, taken from a patient whose treatment included radiotherapy and nephrectomy. The receptors stem from a woman aged 45-65 years with renal cell carcinoma. CDR3s include the opening cysteine and the closing phenylalanine or tryptophan. Each record gives: D gene, clone size, J gene, V gene, CDR3 protein, CDR3 DNA. A D gene is named only where the DNA matches it firmly. Clone size is not always given. Where it is, it says once, few, many or a class for expanded clones.

. . TRBJ2-7 TRBV6-6 CASRLRGSGSEQYF TGTGCCAGCCGGCTGAGGGGGTCGGGAAGCGAGCAGTACTTC
. . TRBJ1-1 TRBV9 CASSGPRGSGMNTEAFF TGTGCCAGCAGCGGCCCCAGGGGATCTGGCATGAACACTGAAGCTTTCTTT
. . TRBJ1-6 TRBV5-4 CASSLDTPAAYSPLHF TGTGCCAGCAGCTTGGACACCCCGGCAGCCTATTCACCCCTCCACTTT
. . TRBJ1-2 TRBV19 CASRFGSRDYGYTF TGTGCCAGTAGGTTTGGGAGTAGGGACTATGGCTACACCTTC
. . TRBJ2-7 TRBV5-4 CASSLEGRYEQYF TGTGCCAGCAGCTTGGAGGGGAGGTACGAGCAGTACTTC
. . TRBJ2-5 TRBV30 CAWSLSLQETQYF TGTGCCTGGAGTCTGAGTCTTCAAGAGACCCAGTACTTC
. . TRBJ1-4 TRBV10-3 CAISDRGVNEKLFF TGTGCCATCAGTGATAGGGGCGTGAATGAAAAACTGTTTTTT
TRBD1 . TRBJ1-3 TRBV4-3 CASSHTGANSGNTIYF TGCGCCAGCAGCCACACAGGGGCTAACTCTGGAAACACCATATATTTT
. . TRBJ1-1 TRBV30 CAWSVVVPEAFF TGTGCCTGGAGTGTAGTGGTTCCTGAAGCTTTCTTT
. . TRBJ2-3 TRBV7-3 CASSSRDGTDTQYF TGTGCCAGCAGCTCCCGGGACGGCACAGATACGCAGTATTTT
TRBD1 . TRBJ1-4 TRBV6-1 CASSGKQGPREKLFF TGTGCCAGCAGTGGAAAACAGGGGCCTAGGGAAAAACTGTTTTTT
TRBD1 . TRBJ1-2 TRBV19 CASSIGQGDGYTF TGTGCCAGTAGTATTGGCCAGGGGGATGGCTACACCTTC
. . TRBJ2-3 TRBV14 CASSQVNRAGTQYF TGTGCCAGCAGCCAAGTGAACCGTGCTGGTACGCAGTATTTT
TRBD1 . TRBJ2-5 TRBV5-4 CASSLGVPGQGTETQYF TGTGCCAGCAGCTTGGGGGTCCCGGGACAGGGGACAGAGACCCAGTACTTC
. few TRBJ1-6 TRBV6-1 CASSEFRVGSPLHF TGTGCCAGCAGTGAGTTCAGGGTGGGTTCACCCCTCCACTTT
. . TRBJ1-1 TRBV6-5 CASSWIDGTEAFF TGTGCCAGCAGTTGGATTGATGGGACTGAAGCTTTCTTT
. . TRBJ2-6 TRBV5-1 CASSEGGGANVLTF TGCGCCAGCAGCGAGGGTGGTGGGGCCAACGTCCTGACTTTC
. . TRBJ2-5 TRBV5-1 CASSFQADQETQYF TGCGCCAGCAGCTTCCAGGCAGACCAAGAGACCCAGTACTTC
. few TRBJ2-3 TRBV6-6 CASGGSTDTQYF TGTGCCAGCGGGGGAAGCACAGATACGCAGTATTTT
. once TRBJ1-5 TRBV6-6 CASSPRRDQPQHF TGTGCCAGCAGCCCTCGGCGGGATCAGCCCCAGCATTTT
TRBD1 . TRBJ2-7 TRBV6-1 CASSTLTGGGREQYF TGTGCCAGCAGTACCTTAACAGGGGGAGGTCGCGAGCAGTACTTC
TRBD2 . TRBJ2-5 TRBV5-6 CASSLPSGETQYF TGTGCCAGCAGCTTGCCTAGCGGAGAGACCCAGTACTTC
TRBD1 . TRBJ1-4 TRBV5-1 CASSYGTVLNEKLFF TGCGCCAGCAGCTACGGGACAGTCCTTAATGAAAAACTGTTTTTT
TRBD1 . TRBJ1-5 TRBV10-3 CAISAGTGSQPQHF TGTGCCATCAGTGCAGGGACAGGCTCTCAGCCCCAGCATTTT
TRBD2 few TRBJ2-3 TRBV4-3 CASSQDMSGVDTQYF TGCGCCAGCAGCCAAGATATGAGCGGGGTTGATACGCAGTATTTT
. . TRBJ1-2 TRBV6-6 CASSFGAGFLDYGYTF TGTGCCAGCAGTTTCGGGGCAGGGTTTCTCGACTATGGCTACACCTTC
TRBD1 . TRBJ1-2 TRBV18 CASSPQGEAYGYTF TGTGCCAGCTCACCCCAGGGGGAGGCCTATGGCTACACCTTC
TRBD1 . TRBJ2-7 TRBV5-6 CASSLPFSTGGYEQYF TGTGCCAGCAGCCTTCCTTTCTCCACAGGGGGCTACGAGCAGTACTTC
TRBD1 . TRBJ1-5 TRBV6-1 CASSATGHNQPQHF TGTGCCAGCAGCGCGACAGGGCACAATCAGCCCCAGCATTTT
. once TRBJ1-1 TRBV7-6 CASSRGGGSEAFF TGTGCCAGCAGCAGAGGCGGGGGCTCTGAAGCTTTCTTT
TRBD1 . TRBJ2-3 TRBV5-8 CASSEGQGVGADTQYF TGTGCCAGCAGCGAGGGACAGGGGGTTGGCGCAGATACGCAGTATTTT
TRBD1 . TRBJ2-5 TRBV18 CATLPGGILETQYF TGTGCCACCCTCCCAGGGGGCATCCTAGAGACCCAGTACTTC
TRBD1 . TRBJ2-1 TRBV19 CASSILDRRYNEQFF TGTGCCAGTAGTATCCTGGACAGGAGATACAATGAGCAGTTCTTC
. . TRBJ1-6 TRBV25-1 CASSDYSLYNSPLHF TGTGCCAGCAGTGATTACTCCCTCTATAATTCACCCCTCCACTTT
TRBD1 . TRBJ2-1 TRBV30 CAWTRGFPGGTYNEQFF TGTGCCTGGACCAGAGGATTCCCAGGGGGAACGTACAATGAGCAGTTCTTC
TRBD1 . TRBJ1-6 TRBV19 CASSGTGPLYNSPLHF TGTGCCAGTAGCGGGACAGGACCTTTATATAATTCACCCCTCCACTTT
. . TRBJ1-6 TRBV21-1 CATDCYSYNSPLHF TGTGCCACCGACTGCTACTCCTATAATTCACCCCTCCACTTT
. . TRBJ2-1 TRBV19 CASSNQAPGLDEQFF TGTGCCAGTAGTAACCAGGCCCCCGGGTTGGATGAGCAGTTCTTC
. once TRBJ2-3 TRBV14 CASSHGQIGTDTQYF TGTGCCAGCAGCCACGGACAGATTGGGACGGATACGCAGTATTTT
TRBD2 . TRBJ2-1 TRBV6-6 CASSYRTQRGNNEQFF TGTGCCAGCAGTTACAGGACCCAGCGGGGGAACAATGAGCAGTTCTTC
. . TRBJ1-2 TRBV29-1 CSVVEAANYGYTF TGCAGCGTTGTTGAGGCGGCAAACTATGGCTACACCTTC
. . TRBJ1-4 TRBV11-2 CASSFEPLNEKLFF TGTGCCAGCAGCTTCGAGCCGCTTAATGAAAAACTGTTTTTT
TRBD1 . TRBJ1-2 TRBV7-9 CASSWTGGQGYTF TGTGCCAGCAGCTGGACAGGGGGCCAAGGCTACACCTTC
. . TRBJ1-4 TRBV18 CASSHETLNSNEKLFF TGTGCCAGCTCACACGAGACTCTCAATTCTAATGAAAAACTGTTTTTT
TRBD2 . TRBJ2-5 TRBV19 CASSILAEETQYF TGTGCCAGTAGTATTCTAGCGGAAGAGACCCAGTACTTC
TRBD1 . TRBJ2-5 TRBV11-2 CASSMGQGVLDVETQYF TGTGCCAGCAGCATGGGACAGGGGGTATTAGATGTAGAGACCCAGTACTTC
. few TRBJ1-6 TRBV30 CAWSVGGDSPLHF TGTGCCTGGAGTGTGGGGGGGGATTCACCCCTCCACTTT
. . TRBJ2-7 TRBV4-1 CASRPQGTTYEQYF TGCGCCAGCCGGCCCCAAGGGACCACCTACGAGCAGTACTTC
. few TRBJ2-3 TRBV6-1 CASSEFSGPSTDTQYF TGTGCCAGCAGTGAATTTAGCGGCCCCAGCACAGATACGCAGTATTTT
. . TRBJ1-2 TRBV7-2 CASSFGPGPDGYTF TGTGCCAGCAGCTTTGGGCCCGGGCCGGATGGCTACACCTTC
. . TRBJ2-7 TRBV30 CAWSVAYEQYF TGTGCCTGGAGTGTAGCATACGAGCAGTACTTC